This TCR beta chain was sequenced for a study of beta chain features in type 1 diabetes. Details on this clone: Its antigen is not known.

Purity (above 95%) was reached by all sorted populations. Germline assignment: CDR1 SGHTA and CDR2 FQGNSA. This CDR3 has 11 residues. V was trimmed by 4 bases and J by 5 bases, leaving 6 bases between them. Sequencing targeted expressed TCRB transcripts, as all isolated RNA had been reverse transcribed. Profiled with immunoSEQ multiplex PCR; TCRdb holds only in-frame clones, not every one. This table holds some 270,000 clones, approximately 14% found once. Study-wide results and limits: Within the patient group, naive, central memory and Treg TCRB repertoires appeared more similar to each other than within healthy donors. Patients and controls would be equally affected if PCR favored shorter templates.

Sequencing input: naive CD4+ T cells from blood. The chain combines TRBV7-2 with TRBJ2-7; D remains unclear. The TCR sequence derives from a woman aged 40 to 50 in good health. In DNA form, the CDR3 reads TGTGCCAGCAGCTACCGGGACGAGCAGTACTTC. It yields the protein CASSYRDEQYF.